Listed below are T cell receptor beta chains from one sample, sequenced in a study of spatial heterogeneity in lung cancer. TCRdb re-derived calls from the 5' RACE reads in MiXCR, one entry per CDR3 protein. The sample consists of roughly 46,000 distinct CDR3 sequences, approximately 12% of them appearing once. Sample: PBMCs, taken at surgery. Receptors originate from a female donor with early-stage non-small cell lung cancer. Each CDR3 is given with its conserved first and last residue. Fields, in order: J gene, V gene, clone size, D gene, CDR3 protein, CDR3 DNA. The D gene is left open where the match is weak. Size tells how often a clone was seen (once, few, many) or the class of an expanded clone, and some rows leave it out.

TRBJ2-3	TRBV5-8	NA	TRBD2	CASSLGLAGGLSTDTQYF	TGTGCCAGCAGCTTGGGGCTAGCGGGGGGCCTCAGCACAGATACGCAGTATTTT
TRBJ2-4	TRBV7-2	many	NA	CASSSGTAGIQYF	TGTGCCAGCAGCTCCGGGACAGCGGGCATTCAGTACTTC
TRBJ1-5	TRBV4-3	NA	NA	CASSPEPGVDQPQHF	TGCGCCAGCAGCCCCGAACCAGGGGTGGATCAGCCCCAGCATTTT
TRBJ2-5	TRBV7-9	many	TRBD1	CASSPYRGPLETQYF	TGTGCCAGCAGCCCTTACAGGGGGCCACTGGAGACCCAGTACTTC
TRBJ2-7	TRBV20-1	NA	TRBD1	CSARAGTGHYEQYF	TGCAGTGCTAGAGCCGGGACAGGACATTACGAGCAGTACTTC
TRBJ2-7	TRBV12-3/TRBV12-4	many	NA	CASSLPTTANEQYF	TGTGCCAGCAGTCTACCCACGACAGCTAACGAGCAGTACTTC
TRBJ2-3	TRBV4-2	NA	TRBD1	CASSQAPTGSSDTQYF	TGTGCCAGCAGCCAAGCCCCGACAGGGTCGTCAGATACGCAGTATTTT
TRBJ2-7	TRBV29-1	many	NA	CSVEDNSYEQYF	TGCAGCGTTGAAGACAACTCCTACGAGCAGTACTTC
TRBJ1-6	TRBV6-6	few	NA	CASSRGSGSPLHF	TGTGCCAGCTCAAGGGGGTCGGGTTCACCCCTCCACTTT
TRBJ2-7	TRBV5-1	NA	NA	CASSLEPRNYEQYF	TGCGCCAGCAGCTTGGAGCCCAGGAACTACGAGCAGTACTTC
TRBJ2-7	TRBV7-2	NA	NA	CASSSTGTGSYEQYF	TGTGCCAGCAGCTCGACCGGGACGGGCTCCTACGAGCAGTACTTC
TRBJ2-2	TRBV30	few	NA	CARRLSSNTGELFF	TGTGCCCGGAGACTTAGTTCGAACACCGGGGAGCTGTTTTTT
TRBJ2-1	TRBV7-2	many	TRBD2	CASSFPGGPNEQFF	TGTGCCAGCAGCTTTCCGGGGGGTCCGAATGAGCAGTTCTTC
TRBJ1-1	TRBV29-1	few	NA	CSVVRREGLTEAFF	TGCAGCGTTGTTCGAAGGGAGGGCCTAACTGAAGCTTTCTTT
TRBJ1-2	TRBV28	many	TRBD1	CASSLGGGVRYGYTF	TGTGCCAGCAGTTTGGGAGGGGGCGTTAGGTATGGCTACACCTTC
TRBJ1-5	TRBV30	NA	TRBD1	CAWSTTGGRGNQPQHF	TGTGCCTGGAGCACCACAGGGGGAAGGGGCAATCAGCCCCAGCATTTT
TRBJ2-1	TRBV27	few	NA	CASSGYGHEQFF	TGTGCCAGCTCCGGCTATGGGCATGAGCAGTTCTTC
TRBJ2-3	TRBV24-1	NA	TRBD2	CATSDAHAGGRTDTQYF	TGTGCCACCAGTGACGCCCACGCGGGGGGGCGGACAGATACGCAGTATTTT
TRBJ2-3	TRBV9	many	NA	CASSVGPDTQYF	TGTGCCAGCAGCGTAGGGCCAGATACGCAGTATTTT
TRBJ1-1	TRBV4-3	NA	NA	CASSQGQNTEAFF	TGCGCCAGCAGCCAGGGACAGAACACTGAAGCTTTCTTT
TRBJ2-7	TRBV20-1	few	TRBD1	CSARDMARGSLYEQYF	TGCAGTGCTAGAGATATGGCCAGGGGGAGCCTTTACGAGCAGTACTTC
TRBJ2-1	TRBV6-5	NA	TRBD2	CASSSPYLAGGHNEQFF	TGTGCCAGCAGTTCCCCCTATCTCGCGGGGGGCCACAATGAGCAGTTCTTC
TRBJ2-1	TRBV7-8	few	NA	CASSLYGLTGNEQFF	TGTGCCAGCAGCTTATACGGTCTAACTGGGAATGAGCAGTTCTTC
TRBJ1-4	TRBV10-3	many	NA	CATRDGNEKLFF	TGTGCCACCCGGGACGGGAATGAAAAACTGTTTTTT
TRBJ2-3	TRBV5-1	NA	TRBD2	CASSSGTSGGADTQYF	TGCGCCAGCAGCTCAGGGACTAGCGGGGGGGCAGATACGCAGTATTTT
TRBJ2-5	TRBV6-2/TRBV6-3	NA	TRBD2	CASSQGTSGESYF	TGTGCCAGCAGCCAGGGGACTAGCGGGGAGTCCTACTTC
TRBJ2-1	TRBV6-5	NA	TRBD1	CASTQTGAARNEQFF	TGTGCCAGCACCCAGACAGGGGCAGCCCGCAATGAGCAGTTCTTC
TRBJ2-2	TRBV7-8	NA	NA	CASSSLGQGNTGELFF	TGTGCCAGCAGCTCCCTGGGGCAGGGAAACACCGGGGAGCTGTTTTTT
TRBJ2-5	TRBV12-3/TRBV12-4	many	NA	CASSGVQETQYF	TGTGCCAGCAGTGGGGTCCAAGAGACCCAGTACTTC
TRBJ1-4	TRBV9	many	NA	CASGRGTTNEKLFF	TGTGCCAGCGGGAGGGGGACAACTAATGAAAAACTGTTTTTT
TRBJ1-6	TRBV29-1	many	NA	CSVEDPRPTNSPLHF	TGCAGCGTTGAAGATCCGAGGCCTACTAATTCACCCCTCCACTTT
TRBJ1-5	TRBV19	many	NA	CASSIAYDVGTSNQPQHF	TGTGCCAGTAGTATAGCGTATGATGTTGGGACAAGCAATCAGCCCCAGCATTTT